One and the same sample provided the 29 T cell receptor beta chains below, sequenced in a study of blood T cells in healthy people across ages. Through a sample-barcoded 5' primer and a J-beta primer mix, a second PCR was run for roughly 7 to 12 cycles. Via MiXCR, TCRdb re-called the 5' RACE reads, giving one row per CDR3 protein. Of 710,000 or so distinct CDR3 sequences listed, about a fifth are singletons. Sequences were obtained from blood. These receptors originate from a man in his sixties or seventies in good health.

This clonotype has more than one count but fewer than ten. The chain combines TRBV12-3 or TRBV12-4 with TRBJ1-1; 9 nucleotides agree with TRBD1. The V segment lost 5 bases and the J segment 1 base; nucleotides outside the gene matches: 5. The CDR3 totals 15 residues. The CDR3 DNA sequence: TGTGCCAGCAGTCGGGGGGACAGGGCGAACACTGAAGCTTTCTTT. As protein: CASSRGDRANTEAFF.

The chain combines TRBV14 with TRBJ2-2; D possibly matches TRBD1 or TRBD2 (6 bases each). Germline assignment: CDR1 SGHDN and CDR2 FVKESK. This CDR3 has 16 amino acids. Trimming left V 4 bases short and J 4 bases short, with 16 bases between. The CDR3 DNA sequence: TGTGCCAGCAGCCCGAACAACGGGGGCTTCACCGGGGAGCTGTTTTTT. Amino acids: CASSPNNGGFTGELFF.

This clonotype was counted a single time. Here the CDR3 reads CASSSWRGREKLFF. The DNA of the CDR3 is TGTGCCAGCAGTTCCTGGCGTGGGCGGGAAAAACTGTTTTTT. This rearrangement joins TRBV12-3 or TRBV12-4 to TRBJ1-4; no reliable D call. The CDR3 loop spans 14 amino acids. V gave up 4 bases and J gave up 8 bases, with 14 bases separating them.

This clonotype came up many times. The rearrangement uses TRBV12-3 or TRBV12-4 and TRBJ2-3; 7 positions match TRBD2. V lost 5 bases to trimming and J lost 0 bases; unmatched junction nucleotides: 5. There are 15 residues in the CDR3. The CDR3 coding sequence is TGTGCCAGCAGTCTCGGGGGGTTTAGCACAGATACGCAGTATTTT. Protein product: CASSLGGFSTDTQYF.

CDR3 in amino acids: CASSMGQEANEQFF. The CDR3 DNA is TGTGCCAGCAGCATGGGGCAGGAGGCCAATGAGCAGTTCTTC. V and J are TRBV7-3 and TRBJ2-1, with D perhaps assigned TRBD1 or TRBD2 (5 bases each). Germline V gene lookup returns CDR1 SGHTA and CDR2 FQGTGA. Trimming cost V 5 bases and J 6 bases, with 14 bases left between them. The CDR3 consists of 14 residues.

V gene TRBV7-6 combines with J gene TRBJ2-1, with 8 bases fitting TRBD2. There are 11 residues in the CDR3. Germline loops: CDR1 SGHVS, CDR2 FNYEAQ. Germline trimming cut 5 bases from V and 16 bases from J; bases unmatched to any gene: 7. This CDR3 reads CASSSGSLSFF. For the CDR3, the DNA is TGTGCCAGCAGCAGCGGGAGTTTGTCCTTCTTC.

Ten or more counts support this clonotype. The rearrangement uses TRBV14 and TRBJ2-3; 10 bases align to TRBD2. The CDR3 has 15 residues. Losses at the gene ends were 4 bases for V and 10 bases for J; bases not matched to a gene: 11. Germline V gene lookup returns CDR1 SGHDN and CDR2 FVKESK. In DNA, the CDR3 is TGTGCCAGCAGCCTCCTAGCGGGAGATTGGACGGCGCAGTATTTT. It is translated as CASSLLAGDWTAQYF.

This clonotype was observed a handful of times. This sequence joins TRBV23-1 and TRBJ2-7; a possible D gene is TRBD2 (6 bases). TRBV23-1 is an ORF for which the function is uncertain. Between the trimmed V and J ends, which lost 3 bases and 2 bases, there was a span of 14 bases. The CDR3 has 15 amino acids. CDR3 sequence: CASSQVGTDPYEQYV. Here the CDR3 DNA reads TGCGCCAGCAGTCAGGTTGGGACTGATCCCTACGAGCAGTACGTC.

The chain joins TRBV3-1 to TRBJ2-4, with TRBD1 matching 7 bases. The V segment lost 0 bases and the J segment 12 bases; nucleotides outside the gene matches: 11. CDR3 length: 15 amino acids. CDR1 is LGHDT, CDR2 YNNKEL, per germline (reference sequence). CDR3 loop: CASSQETAGGRHQYF. The DNA of the CDR3 is TGTGCCAGCAGCCAAGAAACGGCAGGGGGTCGCCATCAGTACTTC.

Only a few counts were recorded for this clonotype. The chain is built from TRBV6-6 and TRBJ1-3, with a weak D call TRBD1 (6 bases). Between the trimmed V and J ends, which lost 7 bases and 3 bases, there was a span of 10 bases. The CDR3 extends over 13 amino acids. The germline gives CDR1 MNHNY, CDR2 SVGAGI (reference sequence). In DNA form, the CDR3 reads TGTGCCAGCAACAGGGAAAGTGGAAACACCATATATTTT. This translates into CASNRESGNTIYF.

V gene TRBV18 combines with J gene TRBJ1-1; D uncertain. Deletions cut 7 bases from V and 3 bases from J, with 12 bases between. Looked up from germline, CDR1 is KGHSH and CDR2 is LQKENI. The CDR3 totals 13 residues. The CDR3 nucleotides are TGTGCCAGCTTAGTCCTGGGTTACACTGAAGCTTTCTTT. Amino acid sequence: CASLVLGYTEAFF. The variable domain in full, completed from reference TRBV18 and TRBJ1-1, reads NAGVMQNPRHLVRRRGQEARLRCSPMKGHSHVYWYRQLPEEGLKFMVYLQKENIIDESGMPKERFSAEFPKEGPSILRIQQVVRGDSAAYFCASLVLGYTEAFFGQGTRLTVV.

The rearrangement joins TRBV12-3 or TRBV12-4 to TRBJ1-1; D is unclear. V was pared by 6 bases and J by 8 bases, with 10 bases between. The CDR3 has 11 residues. CDR3 nucleotides: TGTGCCAGCAGAATTAGCAGAGAAGCTTTCTTT. Translated, it gives CASRISREAFF.

The rearrangement links TRBV12-5 to TRBJ2-6; D is undetermined. Trimming took off 6 bases at V and 1 base at J, with 4 bases between the two ends. The germline V gene has CDR1 LGHNT and CDR2 FRNRAP. The CDR3 runs to 13 residues. CDR3 loop: CASGASGANVLTF. In DNA, the CDR3 is TGTGCTAGTGGGGCTTCTGGGGCCAACGTCCTGACTTTC. Variable domain in full (rest from reference TRBV12-5 and TRBJ2-6): DARVTQTPRHKVTEMGQEVTMRCQPILGHNTVFWYRQTMMQGLELLAYFRNRAPLDDSGMPKDRFSAEMPDATLATLKIQPSEPRDSAVYFCASGASGANVLTFGAGSRLTVL.

This clonotype was counted between two and nine times. The V gene is TRBV6-2 or TRBV6-3, the J gene TRBJ2-7; unclear D gene. The germline CDR1 and CDR2 sequences are MNHEY and SVGEGT. Trimming took 2 bases from V and 2 from J, leaving 10 bases between them. CDR3 length: 14 residues. The CDR3 DNA sequence: TGTGCCAGCAGTTACCAGGCCAATCCCTACGAGCAGTACTTC. Translation gives CASSYQANPYEQYF.

The chain carries TRBV18 and TRBJ2-4, with 10 bases matching TRBD2. The V gene's germline CDR1 is KGHSH and CDR2 LQKENI. The trim removed 3 bases at V and 7 bases at J, leaving 6 bases unmatched. This CDR3 comprises 15 residues. The CDR3 nucleotides are TGTGCCAGCTCACCGCTAGCGGGAGAGGACAACATTCAGTACTTC. Translated, it gives CASSPLAGEDNIQYF.

The CDR3 DNA reads as TGTGCCAACAGGCCACCCCTAGCGGGGATCTACAATGAGCAGTTCTTC. This sequence encodes CANRPPLAGIYNEQFF. The chain recombines TRBV28 with TRBJ2-1, with 9 nucleotides matching TRBD2. The germline V gene has CDR1 MDHEN and CDR2 SYDVKM. This CDR3 comprises 16 residues. The J segment lost 3 bases and the V segment lost 10 bases, leaving 13 bases of the junction unmatched.

This chain joins TRBV27 and TRBJ1-5, with TRBD1 as a possible D gene (5 bases). Germline V gene lookup returns CDR1 MNHEY and CDR2 SMNVEV (reference sequence). The CDR3 totals 13 residues. Trimming left V 2 bases short and J 7 bases short, with 9 bases between. CDR3 nucleotide sequence: TGTGCCAGCAGTTTAACGGGGCGGCAGCCCCAGCATTTT. It translates to CASSLTGRQPQHF.

The V gene is TRBV3-1, the J gene TRBJ1-3; D is unclear. CDR1 and CDR2 (germline): LGHDT, YNNKEL (reference sequence). The CDR3 covers 14 residues. Trimming cost V 1 base and J 2 bases, with 6 bases left between them. CDR3 region: CASSQVVAGNTIYF. DNA for the CDR3: TGTGCCAGCAGCCAAGTGGTAGCTGGAAACACCATATATTTT.

This clonotype was seen many times. The V and J genes are TRBV11-2 and TRBJ1-1; no reliable D call. The CDR3 consists of 15 residues. V was clipped by 1 base and J by 1 base, with 10 bases between them. Looked up from germline, CDR1 is SGHAT and CDR2 is FQNNGV. The DNA of the CDR3 is TGTGCCAGCAGCTTAGTTATGGTGAGGAACACTGAAGCTTTCTTT. Translating gives CASSLVMVRNTEAFF.

In this sample, this clonotype turned up a few times. The genes are TRBV7-9 and TRBJ1-3; D may be TRBD1 (5 bases). This CDR3 is built from 17 residues. V lost 5 bases and J lost 2, with 19 bases in between. The germline CDR1 and CDR2 sequences are SEHNR and FQNEAQ (reference sequence). The DNA of the CDR3 is TGTGCCAGCAGCCCGGGGACGGATCCCTCGACTGGAAACACCATATATTTT. Its translation: CASSPGTDPSTGNTIYF. The full variable domain, its missing parts supplied by reference TRBV7-9 and TRBJ1-3, is DTGVSQNPRHKITKRGQNVTFRCDPISEHNRLYWYRQTLGQGPEFLTYFQNEAQLEKSRLLSDRFSAERPKGSFSTLEIQRTEQGDSAMYLCASSPGTDPSTGNTIYFGEGSWLTVV.

The chain links TRBV7-9 to TRBJ1-2; D gene unclear. Germline V gives CDR1 SEHNR, CDR2 FQNEAQ (reference sequence). Trimming took off 1 base at V and 4 bases at J, with 13 bases between the two ends. The CDR3 loop spans 15 amino acids. CDR3 DNA sequence: TGTGCCAGCAGCTTAGACGGGGAACCTTTCTATGGCTACACCTTC. Its translation is CASSLDGEPFYGYTF.

The chain links TRBV3-1 to TRBJ2-2; D ambiguous. Looked up from germline, CDR1 is LGHDT and CDR2 is YNNKEL (reference sequence). The CDR3 consists of 14 residues. The V and J ends lost 2 bases and 1 base respectively, with 5 bases between them. The CDR3 DNA sequence: TGTGCCAGCAGCCAATGGGGGAACACCGGGGAGCTGTTTTTT. Its translation is CASSQWGNTGELFF.

The J gene is TRBJ1-1, the V gene TRBV9; D not certain. V lost 0 bases to trimming and J lost 1 base, with 10 bases between them. The CDR3 has 15 amino acids. The V gene's germline CDR1 is SGDLS and CDR2 YYNGEE. The DNA of the CDR3 is TGTGCCAGCAGCGTAGGAGGGTCGCGGAACACTGAAGCTTTCTTT. This codes for CASSVGGSRNTEAFF.

This rearrangement joins TRBV20-1 to TRBJ2-5; D might be TRBD1 or TRBD2, each matching 5 bases. V was pared by 5 bases and J by 5 bases, with 15 bases between. This CDR3 comprises 13 residues. Germline values: CDR1 DFQATT, CDR2 SNEGSKA (reference sequence). The CDR3 is CSASLRREETQYF. In DNA form, the CDR3 reads TGCAGTGCTTCCTTGCGCAGGGAGGAGACCCAGTACTTC.

The chain links TRBV20-1 to TRBJ2-5; 7 bases fit TRBD1. The V segment lost 6 bases and the J segment 6 bases; nucleotides outside the gene matches: 7. Germline V gene sequence: CDR1 DFQATT, CDR2 SNEGSKA (reference sequence). The length of the CDR3 is 12 residues. For the CDR3, the DNA is TGCAGTGCGTTACAGGGGTTGAAGACCCAGTACTTC. Residues: CSALQGLKTQYF.

The chain couples TRBV6-1 to TRBJ1-5; 7 bases align to TRBD1. CDR1 is MNHNS and CDR2 is SASEGT in the germline V gene. V was clipped by 4 bases and J by 5 bases; unmatched bases: 5. The CDR3 totals 14 residues. The CDR3 sequence: CASSGQGGDQPQHF. The CDR3 bases are TGTGCCAGCAGTGGACAGGGCGGGGATCAGCCCCAGCATTTT.

The chain combines TRBV5-1 with TRBJ2-5; 8 positions agree with TRBD2. The ends lost 2 bases at V and 0 bases at J; junction bases unmatched: 3. The CDR3 runs 15 residues. Looked up from germline, CDR1 is SGHRS and CDR2 is YFSETQ. The CDR3 DNA reads TGCGCCAGCAGCTTTCGCGGGGGGCACCAAGAGACCCAGTACTTC. Encoded protein: CASSFRGGHQETQYF.

This sequence joins TRBV12-3 or TRBV12-4 and TRBJ2-6; D is undetermined. The CDR3 contains 13 residues. V was clipped by 7 bases and J by 2 bases, with 6 bases between them. This CDR3 is CASKITGANVLTF. In nucleotides, the CDR3 is TGTGCCAGCAAAATAACTGGGGCCAACGTCCTGACTTTC.

V gene TRBV5-6 combines with J gene TRBJ1-1; D is unclear. The V end lost 2 bases, the J end lost 8 bases, and 16 bases lay between the germline ends. The CDR3 extends over 14 amino acids. The germline CDR1 and CDR2 sequences are SGHDT and YYEEEE. The CDR3 nucleotides are TGTGCCAGCAGCTTCAGGACGGTTTGGGGAGAAGCTTTCTTT. Residues: CASSFRTVWGEAFF. Based on the CDR3 plus reference TRBV5-6 and TRBJ1-1, the full variable domain is DAGVTQSPTHLIKTRGQQVTLRCSPKSGHDTVSWYQQALGQGPQFIFQYYEEEERQRGNFPDRFSGHQFPNYSSELNVNALLLGDSALYLCASSFRTVWGEAFFGQGTRLTVV.